The 24 T cell receptor delta chains reported below all come from one sample, sequenced in a study of gammadelta T cells in human blood. TCRdb re-called the RT-PCR reads with CATT. The sample lists 1,300 to 1,500 delta-chain clones; approximately 15% were seen once. Sequences were obtained from non-Vgamma9Vdelta2 gamma-delta T cells from infant blood. The origin of the receptors is a human donor.

There are a few counts of this clone. A far larger clone is a single base away, which makes a read error likely. At the DNA level, this CDR3 is encoded by other sequences in the same sample as well. The V gene corresponds to TRAV29/DV5; no J gene was called; the table gives TRDD3 as D, unverified against the DNA. The CDR3 totals 18 residues. Germline V gene data show CDR1 as NSMFDY and CDR2 as ISSIKDK. The CDR3 sequence is CAASGPTPFTGGYADLIF. In DNA, the CDR3 is TGTGCAGCAAGCGGTCCTACGCCCTTCACTGGGGGATACGCAGATCTCATCTTT.

This clone was recorded a few times. The chain employs TRDV1 and TRDJ1; 8 bases align to TRDD3. There are 24 residues in the CDR3. Germline CDR1 and CDR2: TSWWSYY and QGS. V shed 2 bases and J 0 bases; nucleotides not matched to a gene: 29. The DNA of the CDR3 is TGTGCTCTTGGGGAAAGGTTGTGGATGTACTGGGGGGCCTTTCCCCCTGTTTACACCGATAAACTCATCTTT. It is translated as CALGERLWMYWGAFPPVYTDKLIF.

Points on this clone: This likely stems from a read error, as it lies one base from a far larger clone. The genes are TRDV1 and TRDJ1, with 7 bases aligning to TRDD2. The CDR3 consists of 16 residues. Germline CDR1 and CDR2: TSWWSYY and QGS. CDR3 in amino acids: CALGELVYLPGDKPIF. The DNA for the CDR3 is TGTGCTCTTGGGGAACTGGTATACCTTCCTGGCGATAAACCCATCTTT.

Remarks on this clone: A far larger clone differs by one base, so this is likely a read error. The J gene is TRDJ2, the V gene TRAV29/DV5; TRDD2 agrees at 8 bases. Trimming cost V 4 bases and J 4 bases; bases outside gene matches: 27. CDR1 and CDR2 from the germline V gene are NSMFDY and ISSIKDK. CDR3 size: 21 residues. CDR3 in amino acids: CAARVLPTEDTKREQTAQLFF. In DNA form, the CDR3 reads TGTGCAGCACGGGTACTTCCTACAGAGGATACCAAACGGGAGCAGACAGCACAACTCTTCTTT.

This clone is large by share. The J gene is TRDJ1, the V gene TRDV1; 8 bases agree with TRDD3. CDR1 and CDR2 (germline): TSWWSYY, QGS. The CDR3 sequence is 17 residues long. Trimming took 1 base from V and 1 from J; bases not matched to a gene: 8. CDR3 loop: CALGEPLLGDFTDKLIF. CDR3 DNA sequence: TGTGCTCTTGGGGAACCCCTCCTGGGGGACTTCACCGATAAACTCATCTTT.

This clone was observed a handful of times. It is likely a read error: a sequence one base away is far more abundant. This rearrangement joins TRDV3 to TRDJ1; 8 nucleotides agree with TRDD2. CDR1 and CDR2 (germline): TVYSNPD, GDNSRS (reference sequence). V trimming: 4 bases; J trimming: 0 bases; junction bases outside the gene matches: 28. This CDR3 spans 21 amino acids. CDR3 bases: TGTGCCTCCGTGGGGAGTCTTCCTACAGTTATTTGGGGGGTGTACACCGATAAACTCATCTTT. Its translation is CASVGSLPTVIWGVYTDKLIF.

About this clone: This sequence is one base from a far larger clone and is likely a read error. This sample includes further DNA sequences coding for the same CDR3. This rearrangement joins TRDV1 to TRDJ1, with 8 nucleotides matching TRDD3. The CDR3 sequence is 21 residues long. The ends lost 1 base at V and 0 bases at J; junction bases unmatched: 19. Germline assignment: CDR1 TSWWSYY and CDR2 QGS. The CDR3 reads CALGEPPSPRTGGRYTDKLIF. The CDR3 DNA reads as TGTGCTCTTGGGGAACCCCCCTCCCCCCGTACTGGGGGCCGCTACACCGATAAACTCATCTTT.

V usage is TRDV1 and J usage is TRDJ1, with 9 bases aligning to TRDD3. Germline CDR1 TSWWSYY, CDR2 QGS. Trimming took 3 bases from V and 0 from J; bases not matched to a gene: 35. The CDR3 sequence is 26 residues long. CDR3 sequence reads: CALGDWYYFGRGIPLYQFQYTDKLIF. In nucleotides, the CDR3 is TGTGCTCTTGGGGATTGGTACTACTTTGGCAGGGGGATACCCTTATACCAATTTCAGTACACCGATAAACTCATCTTT.

This clone was detected a few times. This is likely an artifact of a read error, given a far larger clone one base away. This chain uses TRDV1 with TRDJ1; no reliable D call. No J gene is reported in TCRdb; it was inferred here by comparing the DNA with germline. The CDR3 totals 15 residues. V was shortened by 3 bases and J by 8 bases, with 19 bases between the two germline ends. Germline V gene lookup returns CDR1 TSWWSYY and CDR2 QGS. CDR3 DNA: TGTGCTCTTGGGGACCTTGCGGCTACGAACATAAAACTCATCTTT. It is translated as CALGDLAATNIKLIF.

Remarks on this clone: Since a far larger clone is one base different, this is likely a read error. V and J are TRDV1 and TRDJ1; 8 bases are shared with TRDD3. The V segment lost 1 base and the J segment 2 bases; nucleotides outside the gene matches: 21. Germline V gene data show CDR1 as TSWWSYY and CDR2 as QGS. CDR3 length: 21 residues. This CDR3 reads CALGEREVTALLGDGTDKLIF. The CDR3 DNA reads TGTGCTCTTGGGGAACGCGAAGTCACGGCGTTATTGGGGGATGGAACCGATAAACTCATCTTT.

A word on this clone: A far larger clone is one base from this, pointing to a likely read error. Other nucleotide sequences from this sample produce the same CDR3. This chain connects TRDV1 to TRDJ1; D is ambiguous. CDR3 length: 14 amino acids. Germline CDR1 and CDR2: TSWWSYY and QGS. DNA for the CDR3: TGTGCTCTTGGGGACACCTCTTACACAGATAAACTCATCTTT. Translating it yields CALGDTSYTDKLIF.

As regards this clone: It differs at one base from a far larger clone, so likely a read error. V is TRDV1 and J is TRDJ3; 8 bases fit TRDD3. This CDR3 spans 27 amino acids. CDR1 and CDR2 from the germline V gene are TSWWSYY and QGS. Germline trimming cut 3 bases from V and 1 base from J; bases unmatched to any gene: 32. CDR3 nucleotide sequence: TGTGCTCTTGGGGAGGCACGTACGCACCCAATCCTACGTCTACTGGGGGGCCCATCCTGGGACACCCGACAGATGTTTTTC. As protein: CALGEARTHPILRLLGGPSWDTRQMFF.

Of note for this clone: Since a far larger clone is one base different, this is likely a read error. The chain couples TRDV1 to TRDJ1, with 12 bases lining up with TRDD3. TCRdb offers no J gene call, so here the DNA was matched to germline to obtain one. This CDR3 has 21 residues. Germline loops: CDR1 TSWWSYY, CDR2 QGS. V trimming: 5 bases; J trimming: 3 bases; junction bases outside the gene matches: 22. This chain's CDR3 is CALGRRTSYIWGIRESDKLIF. The CDR3 DNA is TGTGCTCTTGGGAGACGAACCTCTTATATCTGGGGGATACGCGAGTCCGATAAACTCATCTTT.

A remark on this clone: This likely stems from a read error, as it lies one base from a far larger clone. The chain links TRDV1 to TRDJ1; 8 nucleotides agree with TRDD3. V lost 4 bases and J lost 0; bases outside the gene matches: 28. Germline V gene sequence: CDR1 TSWWSYY, CDR2 QGS. The CDR3 is made up of 23 amino acids. CDR3 DNA: TGTGCTCTTGGGGGACGGCCTACCTATAGGCCCCGTACTGGGGGTCAAGACACCGATAAACTCATCTTT. Translating gives CALGGRPTYRPRTGGQDTDKLIF.

The chain links TRDV1 to TRDJ1; 13 nucleotides match TRDD3. Trimming at V came to 2 bases and at J to 7 bases, leaving 37 bases not matched to a gene. The germline CDR1 and CDR2 sequences are TSWWSYY and QGS. This CDR3 has 26 residues. CDR3 coding DNA: TGTGCTCTTGGGGAATTCGGTTTTTGTGGCCTGCCCCTTACTGGGGGATACGCATTTGAGGACGGTAAACTCATCTTT. This gives the protein CALGEFGFCGLPLTGGYAFEDGKLIF.

Without a V gene call, the J gene is given as TRDJ3; TRDD3, as called in the table, went unchecked against the DNA. This CDR3 has 24 amino acids. The CDR3 reads CSGINAEYMGTVIMCSWDTRQMFF. The CDR3 bases are TGCAGTGGTATCAACGCAGAGTACATGGGGACTGTCATAATGTGCTCCTGGGACACCCGACAGATGTTTTTC.

On this clone itself: This likely stems from a read error, as it lies one base from a far larger clone. The chain couples TRDV3 to TRDJ1, with a possible D match to TRDD3 (5 bases). The CDR3 is made up of 13 amino acids. Germline CDR1 is TVYSNPD and CDR2 is GDNSRS (reference sequence). Trimming removed 2 bases at V and 0 bases at J, with 10 bases between. CDR3 residues: CAFGRGYTDKLIF. For the CDR3, the DNA is TGTGCCTTTGGGAGGGGGTACACCGATAAACTCATCTTT.

To note about this clone: This sequence may be a read error, since a much larger clone differs from it by one base. J is TRDJ1 and V is TRDV1; D is possibly TRDD3 (6 bases). The CDR3 contains 23 residues. Per the germline V gene, CDR1 is TSWWSYY and CDR2 is QGS. Between the trimmed V and J ends, which lost 4 bases and 0 bases, there was a span of 36 bases. The CDR3 here is CALGVQVTLEPYWVSTYTDKLIF. In DNA, the CDR3 is TGTGCTCTTGGGGTTCAAGTTACCCTCGAGCCGTACTGGGTTTCTACGTACACCGATAAACTCATCTTT.

As concerns this clone: TCRdb attributes to this sequence the protein of a much larger clone, which differs from the DNA translation at residue 15; a read error is likely, and the protein displayed is translated from the DNA. The chain uses TRDV2 and TRDJ2, with TRDD3 as a possible D gene (5 bases). TCRdb carries no J gene annotation; the J gene was assigned here by matching the DNA with germline. Germline values: CDR1 GEAIGNYY, CDR2 EKD. The CDR3 consists of 16 residues. V was clipped by 9 bases and J by 12 bases, with 31 bases between them. The CDR3 DNA reads TGTGCCACCCATGAGGGATTGGCGACCGGCACCGATAAACTCTTCTTT. Protein sequence: CATHEGLATGTDKLFF.

Of note for this clone: This sequence is one base from a far larger clone and is likely a read error. Other nucleotide sequences from this sample produce the same CDR3. The chain has TRDV1 and TRDJ1; perhaps TRDD3 as D (6 bases). Looked up from germline, CDR1 is TSWWSYY and CDR2 is QGS. The CDR3 runs 19 residues. Trimming took off 4 bases at V and 5 bases at J, with 29 bases between the two ends. The CDR3 protein is CALGGPSIGPLGGKDKLIF. CDR3 DNA sequence: TGTGCTCTTGGGGGTCCCTCGATAGGTCCCTTGGGGGGTAAAGATAAACTCATCTTT.

Worth noting for this clone: A far larger clone is off by one base, so a read error is likely. Other DNA sequences within the sample encode an identical CDR3. The genes are TRDV1 and TRDJ1, with D perhaps matching TRDD3 (6 bases). Between the trimmed V and J ends, which lost 2 bases and 3 bases, there was a span of 31 bases. Germline CDR1 reads TSWWSYY; CDR2 reads QGS. The CDR3 totals 21 residues. CDR3 loop: CALGESCWGRGLGIGPDKLIF. The CDR3 region has the DNA TGTGCTCTTGGGGAATCGTGCTGGGGAAGGGGGCTGGGAATAGGACCCGATAAACTCATCTTT.

This clone has just a few counts. This sequence is one base from a far larger clone and is likely a read error. Other DNA sequences of this sample code for an identical CDR3. The chain recombines TRDV2 with TRDJ3, with TRDD3 as a possible D gene (5 bases). The germline V gene has CDR1 GEAIGNYY and CDR2 EKD. The CDR3 runs 16 residues. Here the CDR3 reads CACDTTASWDTRQMFF. CDR3 bases: TGTGCCTGTGACACCACAGCATCCTGGGACACGCGACAGATGTTTTTC.

There are a few counts of this clone. A read error is the likely source, as a far larger clone sits one nucleotide away. The chain has TRDV1 and TRDJ1, with 9 positions matching TRDD3. No J gene is reported in TCRdb; it was inferred here by comparing the DNA with germline. The CDR3 is made up of 25 amino acids. Germline V gene sequence: CDR1 TSWWSYY, CDR2 QGS. V dropped 4 bases and J dropped 0; count of bases not matched to a gene: 33. CDR3 coding DNA: TGTGCTCTTGGGGGAGTACCCACCAAGGCCTTCCCCTTACTGGGGGACGATCCGTACACCGATAAACTCATCTTT. Translating gives CALGGVPTKAFPLLGDDPYTDKLIF.

Points on this clone: A far larger clone is only one base removed, so a read error is likely. The V and J genes are TRDV3 and TRDJ2, with D perhaps TRDD2 (9 bases). CDR1 is TVYSNPD and CDR2 is GDNSRS in the germline V gene (reference sequence). Trimming removed 5 bases from V and 2 bases from J, with 42 bases in between. The CDR3 covers 23 residues. The CDR3 DNA follows: TGTGCCATTAAAGCCTTCCTACGTCCCTGGGGGAAACCAGGCGCTATATTGACAGCACAACTCTTCTTT. Its protein product is CAIKAFLRPWGKPGAILTAQLFF.